This TCR beta chain was captured by sequencing in a study of identical twins. General study points: Beta clonotypes that were abundant in cord blood contained fewer insertions, a pattern absent from memory repertoires. Conclusions were based on cross-sectional statistical analysis, without following the same donors. Beta out-of-frame sequences showed weaker excess twin sharing.

This clonotype was seen many times. The antigen remains undetermined. TCRdb called the 5' RACE reads again in MiXCR, with one record for every CDR3 protein. The data contain approximately 600,000 distinct CDR3 sequences, less than 9% of them seen just once; the ten biggest clones take up 1.6%. Trimming shortened V by 9 bases and J by 0 bases, and 12 bases separated the two germline ends. Germline V gene data show CDR1 as KGHDR and CDR2 as SFDVKD. The CDR3 has 14 residues. Separately, the same data were catalogued under a study of yellow fever vaccine responses in identical twins.

This clonotype was obtained from a woman in her late teens or twenties in good health. The sample consisted of PBMCs. V usage is TRBV24-1 and J usage is TRBJ2-3; perhaps TRBD2 as D (5 bases). Here the CDR3 reads CATGGRASTDTQYF. CDR3 DNA: TGTGCCACCGGTGGGCGGGCCAGCACAGATACGCAGTATTTT.